Shown below are 18 T cell receptor beta chains from a single sample sequenced in a study of blood T cells in healthy people across ages. The use of a sample-barcoded 5' primer and a J-beta primer mix characterized a second PCR of about 6 to 11 cycles. Using its own MiXCR run on the 5' RACE reads, TCRdb lists one record per CDR3 protein. The sample yields hundreds of thousands of distinct CDR3 sequences, 20% to 25% seen once. These same records also appear under a second study, on T cells of mothers and their children.

The sample was blood. These TCRs come from a boy aged 10-17 years in good health.

The gene calls are TRBV4-1 and TRBJ1-4; D may be TRBD1 (5 bases). Trimming cost V 0 bases and J 8 bases, with 22 bases left between them. The germline gives CDR1 MGHRA, CDR2 YSYEKL. CDR3 size: 18 residues. The CDR3 reads CASSQDLFRPGAYEKLFF. The CDR3 DNA is TGCGCCAGCAGCCAAGATCTGTTTAGGCCCGGGGCTTACGAAAAACTGTTTTTT.

Of note for this clonotype: One junction end does not reproduce the germline sequence, and a read error may be involved. The chain joins TRBV7-9 to TRBJ2-5; TRBD2 aligns across 10 bases. The CDR3 has 17 amino acids. The germline CDR1 and CDR2 sequences are SEHNR and FQNEAQ (reference sequence). This chain's CDR3 is CASSPRFEREGQETQHF. CDR3 nucleotide sequence: TGTGCCAGCAGCCCGAGGTTCGAGCGGGAGGGACAAGAGACCCAGCACTTC.

This clonotype has a handful of counts. This chain links TRBV9 with TRBJ2-2; D not certain. From germline, CDR1 is SGDLS and CDR2 YYNGEE. The CDR3 is 17 residues long. V was shortened by 3 bases and J by 0 bases, with 15 bases between the two germline ends. The CDR3 DNA is TGTGCCAGCAGCGCCCCCTCGGACGACGCGAACACCGGGGAGCTGTTTTTT. Its protein is CASSAPSDDANTGELFF.

This rearrangement joins TRBV7-9 to TRBJ1-1, with no clear D. The CDR3 runs to 15 residues. Germline values: CDR1 SEHNR, CDR2 FQNEAQ (reference sequence). V lost 4 bases and J lost 4, with 16 bases in between. CDR3 amino acids: CASSSLPLASTEAFF. The CDR3 region has the DNA TGTGCCAGCAGCTCCCTCCCCTTAGCGAGCACTGAAGCTTTCTTT.

The rearrangement uses TRBV6-1 and TRBJ1-1; TRBD1 aligns across 8 bases. This CDR3 comprises 16 residues. V was clipped by 8 bases and J by 3 bases; unmatched bases: 14. CDR1 is MNHNS and CDR2 is SASEGT in the germline V gene. CDR3 sequence: CASLPSSAGGYTEAFF. CDR3 DNA: TGTGCCAGCCTTCCCTCCTCGGCAGGGGGCTACACTGAAGCTTTCTTT.

The genes are TRBV5-1 and TRBJ2-1; 8 bases map to TRBD1. The J call may be in error: the DNA end matches TRBJ2-7 better. The CDR3 length is 14 residues. Germline V gene lookup returns CDR1 SGHRS and CDR2 YFSETQ. In nucleotides, the CDR3 is TGCGCCAGCAGCGAAAGGGACAGGCGCTACGAGCAGTACTTC. Amino acids: CASSERDRRYEQYF.

This clonotype was seen a handful of times. The chain employs TRBV11-2 and TRBJ2-2; 8 bases fit TRBD1. In germline, CDR1 is SGHAT, CDR2 FQNNGV. V was clipped by 1 base and J by 4 bases; unmatched bases: 5. The CDR3 is made up of 16 amino acids. The CDR3 DNA follows: TGTGCCAGCAGCTTAGGCGGCAGGGGGCCCACCGGGGAGCTGTTTTTT. The encoded protein is CASSLGGRGPTGELFF.

The chain uses TRBV3-1 and TRBJ2-5, with D maybe TRBD1 (6 bases). The CDR3 extends over 15 amino acids. Germline CDR1 and CDR2: LGHDT and YNNKEL (reference sequence). V was cut by 0 bases and J by 11 bases, with 19 bases left in between. CDR3 DNA: TGTGCCAGCAGCCAAGAGGGGGCAAACTCCTACGGGCAGTACTTC. This codes for CASSQEGANSYGQYF.

Only a few counts were recorded for this clonotype. This chain joins TRBV15 and TRBJ2-5; no reliable D call. The CDR3 extends over 12 amino acids. The V end was cut by 4 bases, the J end by 0 bases, with 3 bases between. Germline lookup yields CDR1 LNHNV and CDR2 YYDKDF (reference sequence). Here the CDR3 DNA reads TGTGCCACCAGCAAAAACCAAGAGACCCAGTACTTC. Translation gives CATSKNQETQYF.

In DNA, the CDR3 is TGCAGTGCTAGAGAAGGGAGGGGTCCCTACGAGCAGTACTTC. The encoded protein is CSAREGRGPYEQYF. This chain joins TRBV20-1 and TRBJ2-7; 7 bases fit TRBD2. The CDR3 sequence is 14 residues long. J was trimmed by 2 bases and V by 0 bases; bases with no gene match: 4. Germline V gene sequence: CDR1 DFQATT, CDR2 SNEGSKA (reference sequence).

This clonotype was detected a few times. The J gene is TRBJ2-5, the V gene TRBV4-1; TRBD2 might be the D (5 bases). Trimming pared 0 bases from V and 5 bases from J, leaving 13 bases between. The germline V gene has CDR1 MGHRA and CDR2 YSYEKL. The CDR3 is made up of 15 amino acids. The CDR3 protein is CASSQESGPRETQYF. DNA of the CDR3: TGCGCCAGCAGCCAAGAGAGCGGACCCCGCGAGACCCAGTACTTC.

This clonotype has only a few counts. The genes are TRBV21-1 and TRBJ2-1; the table's D call of TRBD2 was not tested on the DNA. The last part of the DNA fits TRBJ2-7 better; the J call may be wrong. TRBV21-1 is tagged as a pseudogene. This CDR3 comprises 14 residues. The CDR3 bases are TGTGCCAGCAGCCATGGACTAGCGGGAGAAGAGCAGTACTTC. Its translation is CASSHGLAGEEQYF.

The J gene is TRBJ1-2, the V gene TRBV20-1; unclear D gene. The germline V gene has CDR1 DFQATT and CDR2 SNEGSKA (reference sequence). The CDR3 totals 16 residues. Deletions cut 7 bases from V and 4 bases from J, with 25 bases between. The DNA for the CDR3 is TGCAGTGTAGTTGGCGCGGAGGAGTATATGGCCTATGGCTACACCTTC. As protein: CSVVGAEEYMAYGYTF.

The chain employs TRBV4-3 and TRBJ2-1; D perhaps matches TRBD2 (7 bases). CDR1 LGHNA and CDR2 YSLEER come from the germline V gene. Trimming left V 4 bases short and J 8 bases short, with 21 bases between. The CDR3 spans 16 residues. This chain's CDR3 is CASSPRGAGAGDEQFF. The CDR3 DNA sequence: TGCGCCAGCAGCCCGAGGGGGGCGGGGGCTGGGGATGAGCAGTTCTTC.

This clonotype was seen only a few times. At one end, the junction sequence differs from germline, possibly due to a read error. This chain connects TRBV12-3 or TRBV12-4 to TRBJ2-7; TRBD2 matches at 7 bases. The CDR3 consists of 14 residues. CDR3 protein: CASSVAGQSYEQYF. CDR3 DNA: TGTGCCAGCAGTGTAGCGGGCCAGTCCTACGAGCAGTACTTC.

This clonotype was counted between two and nine times. The genes are TRBV11-2 and TRBJ2-7, with a tentative D call TRBD1 (6 bases). V was cut by 2 bases and J by 2 bases, with 16 bases left in between. Germline lookup yields CDR1 SGHAT and CDR2 FQNNGV. This CDR3 has 16 residues. The CDR3 region has the DNA TGTGCCAGCAGCTTAAGAACGTCAGGGGTGCCCTACGAGCAGTACTTC. The encoded protein is CASSLRTSGVPYEQYF.

This clonotype was seen a few times. The chain uses TRBV28 and TRBJ1-2; D is unresolved. This CDR3 contains 15 residues. V lost 1 base and J 4 bases, leaving 13 bases between the germline ends. Germline V gene sequence: CDR1 MDHEN, CDR2 SYDVKM. The DNA of the CDR3 is TGTGCCAGCAGTTTATTCCTCCAAATTAGCTATGGCTACACCTTC. This codes for CASSLFLQISYGYTF.

This rearrangement joins TRBV29-1 to TRBJ2-6; D not certain. Looked up from germline, CDR1 is SQVTM and CDR2 is ANQGSEA. CDR3 length: 13 amino acids. Trimming removed 5 bases at V and 1 base at J, with 6 bases between. DNA of the CDR3: TGCAGCGTTCGCTATTCTGGGGCCAACGTCCTGACTTTC. It specifies CSVRYSGANVLTF. Based on the CDR3 plus reference TRBV29-1 and TRBJ2-6, the full variable domain is SAVISQKPSRDICQRGTSLTIQCQVDSQVTMMFWYRQQPGQSLTLIATANQGSEATYESGFVIDKFPISRPNLTFSTLTVSNMSPEDSSIYLCSVRYSGANVLTFGAGSRLTVL.